What follows are 2 T cell receptor beta chains derived from one specimen sequenced in a study of cytomegalovirus exposure and HLA in healthy donors. The PCR was carried out with 60 Vbeta primers and 13 Jbeta primers. The table came from immunoSEQ multiplex PCR; TCRdb's copy has only in-frame clones and leaves some out. The profile covers over 150,000 clones, with about 72% appearing a single time and around 3.4% taken by the ten largest. The sequenced material came from PBMCs. These receptors originate from a man younger than 40 in good health and CMV-seropositive.

The chain joins TRBV29-1 to TRBJ2-7; the D gene is possibly TRBD1 (6 bases). Trimming cost V 7 bases and J 6 bases, with 19 bases left between them. Per the germline V gene, CDR1 is SQVTM and CDR2 is ANQGSEA. The CDR3 extends over 13 amino acids. CDR3 nucleotide sequence: TGCAGCGCTCTATTTTCCCAGGGGTTCGAGCAGTACTTC. This gives the protein CSALFSQGFEQYF.

The J gene is TRBJ1-5, the V gene TRBV10-2, with 8 bases matching TRBD1. Per germline, CDR1 WSHSY and CDR2 SAAADI. V lost 6 bases to trimming and J lost 2 bases; unmatched junction nucleotides: 3. The length of the CDR3 is 14 residues. The CDR3 DNA sequence: TGCGCCAGCAGAGGGACAGGTGGCAATCAGCCCCAGCATTTT. Its translation: CASRGTGGNQPQHF.